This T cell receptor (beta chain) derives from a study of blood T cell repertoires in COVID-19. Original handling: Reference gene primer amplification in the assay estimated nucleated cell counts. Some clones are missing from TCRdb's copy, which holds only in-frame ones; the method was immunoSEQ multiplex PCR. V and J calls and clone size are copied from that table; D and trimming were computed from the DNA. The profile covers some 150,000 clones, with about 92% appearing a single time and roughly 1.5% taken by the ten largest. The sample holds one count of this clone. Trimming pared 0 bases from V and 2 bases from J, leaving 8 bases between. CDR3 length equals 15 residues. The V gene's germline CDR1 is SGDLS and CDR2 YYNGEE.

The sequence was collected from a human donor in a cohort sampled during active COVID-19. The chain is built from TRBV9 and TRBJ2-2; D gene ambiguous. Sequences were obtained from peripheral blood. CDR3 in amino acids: CASSVDPINTGELFF. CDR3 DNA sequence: TGTGCCAGCAGCGTAGACCCTATCAACACCGGGGAGCTGTTTTTT.